One and the same sample provided the 5 T cell receptor beta chains below, sequenced in a study of technical replicates of blood from a handful of donors. The protocol was immunoSEQ multiplex PCR, while the TCRdb copy is restricted to in-frame clones and leaves out a portion. The table records more than 75,000 clones, about 90% of them present only once. Sequenced input: T cells isolated from PBMCs. These receptors were taken from a human donor in good health.

The sample holds one count of this clone. In DNA, the CDR3 is TGCGCCAGCAGCCAACTCATACCTCAGACAGCCGGGGAGCTGTTTTTT. This encodes CASSQLIPQTAGELFF. The chain combines TRBV4-1 with TRBJ2-2, with a tentative D call TRBD1 (5 bases). Trimming took 2 bases from V and 6 from J, leaving 16 bases between them. CDR3 length equals 16 residues. Germline lookup yields CDR1 MGHRA and CDR2 YSYEKL.

The V gene is TRBV13, the J gene TRBJ2-3; TRBD1 matches 9 bases. CDR3 length: 17 amino acids. V gave up 4 bases and J gave up 2 bases; unmatched junction bases: 10. CDR1 and CDR2 from the germline V gene are PRHDT and FYEKMQ (reference sequence). Here the CDR3 reads CASSSKSGTGYTDTQYF. The CDR3 DNA sequence: TGTGCCAGCAGCTCCAAGTCCGGGACAGGGTACACAGATACGCAGTATTTT.

This sequence joins TRBV5-1 and TRBJ1-1; tentative D call: TRBD1 (6 bases). Trimming removed 0 bases at V and 1 base at J, with 16 bases between. Germline-derived CDR1 and CDR2 are SGHRS and YFSETQ. This CDR3 is 17 amino acids long. CDR3 coding DNA: TGCGCCAGCAGCTTGGTCAGGGGTCGCCGTGGGAACACTGAAGCTTTCTTT. Its translation: CASSLVRGRRGNTEAFF.

This clone ranks as medium-sized. The genes are TRBV11-3 and TRBJ2-7; D remains ambiguous. Germline values: CDR1 SGHNT, CDR2 YENEEA. V dropped 4 bases and J dropped 2 bases, with 9 bases sitting between them. The CDR3 runs to 13 residues. The CDR3 DNA is TGTGCCAGCAGCTCCTCGAGTACCTACGAGCAGTACTTC. It specifies CASSSSSTYEQYF.

The chain joins TRBV5-1 to TRBJ2-3; the D is unclear. The CDR3 covers 14 residues. Trimming removed 0 bases from V and 0 bases from J, with 5 bases in between. The germline CDR1 and CDR2 sequences are SGHRS and YFSETQ. The chain's CDR3 is CASSLAVSTDTQYF. The CDR3 nucleotides are TGCGCCAGCAGCTTGGCAGTCAGCACAGATACGCAGTATTTT.